This paragraph covers one TCR beta chain sequence. Sequencing was performed with immunoSEQ multiplex PCR; in TCRdb, only in-frame clones are kept and a portion is missing. The sample lists about 46,000 clones, roughly 93% occurring once. Germline lookup yields CDR1 SEHNR and CDR2 FQNEAQ (reference sequence). The J segment lost 7 bases and the V segment lost 9 bases, leaving 11 bases of the junction unmatched. CDR3 length equals 14 residues. The sample is drawn from a study of T cell changes during pregnancy in multiple sclerosis. The V gene is TRBV7-9, the J gene TRBJ2-4; the match to TRBD2 covers 8 bases. Sequencing used CD8+ T cells from peripheral blood mononuclear cells, obtained after pregnancy. The sequence derives from a female donor with multiple sclerosis, enrolled in a pregnancy study. Here the CDR3 reads CASAGRANSNIQYF. The CDR3 nucleotides are TGTGCCAGTGCCGGGAGGGCCAATTCGAACATTCAGTACTTC.